This entry features one TCR beta chain sequence. Its binding antigen is unknown. No much larger clonotype is one base removed from it; base qualities were not supplied. Library preparation employed multiplex PCR. TCRdb names Illumina HiSeq 4000 as the instrument used. iRepertoire HTBI primers and Arm-PCR amplification of CDR3 regions were used to construct TCR beta libraries. Before sequencing, the PCR products underwent gel purification. Processing in the source paper ran as follows. Gene usage analysis of CDR3 amino acid clonotypes relied on the roughly 58 TRBV and 13 to 15 TRBJ segments identified across samples. COPE and FqMerger were used to merge filtered high-quality paired reads into contigs. Contigs were aligned with BLAST to IMGT TRBV, TRBD and TRBJ reference genes, and CDR3 was defined per IMGT. Any clonotype with a frequency above 0.1% was classified as a highly expanded clone. Shannon entropy served as the measure of repertoire diversity, while the Gini coefficient captured V-J evenness. Clonotypes shared by more than one individual were considered public. The public reads were quality trimmed at Q25 with fastp and then assembled into clones with MiXCR by TCRdb, keeping productive beta chains. Each entry is one CDR3 protein sequence, shown with its most common DNA and genes. Here the V and J calls rest on TCRdb's processing, not on the authors' analysis. The sample includes 250,000 to 300,000 distinct CDR3 sequences, with around 19% observed a single time. Approximately 15% of the sample is in the top ten clones.

From the cysteine up to the phenylalanine, the CDR3 has a length of 13 residues. The DNA shown is the 39-base CDR3, in frame from base 1. CDR1 and CDR2 were assigned from the germline V gene as SQVTM and ANQGSEA. Trimming at the junction amounts to 7 bases on V and 5 bases on J, and the germline ends lie 14 bases apart. These data belong to a study of regulatory T cells in long-lasting Graves disease (dated by TCRdb to the early 2020s). The study in broad terms: Newly diagnosed Graves' disease patients had taken antithyroid drugs for less than 3 months. This study used TCR sequencing and RNA sequencing of peripheral blood to compare persistent Graves' disease patients against newly diagnosed Graves' disease patients. The study took place in China and was registered as a clinical trial. A total of roughly 35 samples underwent TCR sequencing, from about 13 patients with persistent Graves' disease and some 20 patients with newly diagnosed Graves' disease.

The label giving this sample's time point can be read as: newly diagnosed GD, antithyroid drugs for less than 3 months. For both TCR sequencing and RNA sequencing, RNA was extracted from PBMCs using TRIzol. The diagnosis of Graves' disease followed American Thyroid Association guidelines. Patients were recruited from an endocrinology department in Xi'an, China. Each patient gave 9 to 10 milliliters of peripheral blood, collected in an EDTA anticoagulant tube. Ficoll Paque Plus density gradient separation was used to isolate PBMCs, and no further T cell sorting was done. An Agilent 2100 Bioanalyzer and agarose gel were used to check RNA quality, and a NanoDrop 2000 was used to measure RNA concentration. Overall results and qualifications from the work: Persistent disease showed preferential use of TRBV28, TRBJ1-2 and TRBJ2-5, whereas newly diagnosed disease favored TRBV20-1 and TRBJ2-1. More public clonotypes were shared among persistent patients (around 3,000) than among newly diagnosed patients (roughly 1,000). Sequencing and analysis were limited to the TCR beta chain. Compared with newly diagnosed patients, persistent Graves' disease patients had lower TCR Shannon entropy and fewer highly expanded clones, which suggests clonal expansion. As a limitation, the authors acknowledged that the small sample size may reduce accuracy. Peripheral blood alone was examined, since thyroid tissue, which constituted the primary lesion, could not be accessed.

This sample was also put to use in a study of T cells in Graves' hyperthyroidism and ophthalmopathy. The second investigation adds: Stable Graves' hyperthyroidism was defined as no progression to ophthalmopathy during 18 months of follow-up. Hyperthyroidism patients were newly diagnosed, had a disease duration of under 2 months, and were aged 18 to 65 years. The study excluded patients with uncontrolled infections, other autoimmune diseases, pregnancy or lactation. Diagnoses were based on clinical symptoms, serum thyroxine and TRAb, thyroid ultrasound and orbital computed tomography. A first-round RT-PCR of the TCR CDR3 used the HTBI primer set with the Qiagen OneStep RT-PCR kit. Most expanded thyroid clonotypes (frequency above 0.001) were also detected in blood, suggesting blood repertoires may reflect thyroid immune responses. In cross-validation, a model built on a 13 V-J signature told ophthalmopathy apart from stable hyperthyroidism with 85% to 90% sensitivity and approximately 81% specificity, and in testing the same model reached 80%/75%. During validation, the model predicted progression to ophthalmopathy a median of approximately 6.5 months ahead of onset, with approximately 70% sensitivity and 72% to 80% specificity. TCR V-J signatures able to tell the groups apart were searched for in a discovery cohort of 90 to 100 patients, of whom 43 had Graves' ophthalmopathy and 57 had stable Graves' hyperthyroidism. Whether ophthalmopathy could be predicted prospectively was tested in an independent validation cohort made up of roughly 19 hyperthyroidism patients plus 17 patients who later progressed to ophthalmopathy. The roughly 94 discovery patients were randomly divided into training and test sets at a 7:3 ratio. The study also compared thyroid tissue and blood T-cell repertoires from about 6 Graves' hyperthyroidism patients. After blood sampling, hyperthyroidism patients were treated with methimazole at a starting dose of 30 mg daily, and ophthalmopathy patients were treated with high-dose intravenous methylprednisolone. The libraries were constructed in a second round of multiplex PCR and then size-selected and purified. Paired-end sequencing of the libraries was performed with 100 bp reads on an Illumina HiSeq2000. SOAPnuke was used to process the raw data, throwing out any read that contained adapters or uncalled bases, had a mean Phred below 15, or lacked an exact constant-primer or identifier match. COPE v1.2.5 was used to merge the high-quality paired reads, and each unique nucleotide sequence was defined as a clonotype. MiTCR v1.1 was used to align clonotypes to the IMGT TRBV, TRBD and TRBJ reference segments. Only V-J combinations with frequency above 0.0001, covering roughly 99% of repertoires, were analysed. The TCS score was defined as F50 (clonal expansion) divided by E x V (chaos), with BLOSUM62-based TCRdist calculated between CDR3 peptides within each V-J. Welch's t-statistics and random forest reduced fewer than 550 V-J features to roughly 13, which were used in a naive Bayes classifier (R e1071). Sample size was not statistically predetermined, and investigators were not blinded to group allocation. TCR Vbeta CDR3 sequencing of 140 or so peripheral blood samples (over 40 ophthalmopathy, over 70 hyperthyroidism and 17 progressor patients) is reported in the paper.

This specimen was peripheral blood mononuclear cells (PBMCs), taken at new diagnosis, from a patient treated with antithyroid drugs. The sequence was obtained from a woman in her 30s with Graves disease. Donor details come from another sample of the same person, matched by shared clones. The chain couples TRBV29-1 to TRBJ2-2; D gene: possibly TRBD2, on 5 matching bases. The nucleotide sequence reads as follows: TGCAGCGCCTCCCTTTCGGGGACCGGGGAGCTGTTTTTT. The resulting protein is CSASLSGTGELFF.